This section outlines one T cell receptor (beta chain) sequence together with its context. The clone's antigen remains unknown. Per-base quality was not reported, and no clone a single base away is much larger than it. This sample stems from a study of shared clonotypes between healthy human individuals (TCRdb year 2020). About the full investigation: The cohort included three men and a couple of women between 18 and 49 years of age. For each donor, three plates each were used for CD4 naive and CD4 memory, two plates were used for CD8 naive, and one plate was used for CD8 memory. Each donor's leukapheresis produced roughly between roughly 0.85 and 9 billion PBMCs. To increase sequencing depth and limit assay-specific biases, different laboratories used diverse techniques to prepare libraries and sequence TCR repertoires. Blood TCR repertoires of about five healthy adults were deeply sequenced to estimate repertoire size and the extent of clonotype sharing between individuals.

The donors were healthy, HIV-negative adults who had no recently reported acute infections or vaccinations. Only Caucasian adults living in Nashville, Tennessee, USA were represented among the donors. CD4+ T cells were enriched by magnetic negative selection, after which naive cells were positively selected on CD45RA and the negative fraction was taken as the memory subset. Blood was obtained by leukapheresis, after which PBMCs were separated by Ficoll-Histopaque density gradient centrifugation and cryopreserved in liquid nitrogen vapor phase. Analytical flow cytometry was used to check the purity and quantity of each magnetically sorted T cell population. Each sorted fraction had its genomic DNA isolated and then quantified by UV absorbance on a Nanodrop 2000c. From a lookup of the germline V gene (reference sequence), CDR1 and CDR2 are LNHDA and SQIVND. The V end loses 3 bases and the J end loses 11 bases, and a stretch of 8 bases separates them. Spanning cysteine to phenylalanine, the CDR3 consists of 11 amino acids. The read is trimmed to its CDR3 DNA, 33 bases read in frame from base 1.

Broad study findings and their caveats: Across four donors, approximately 5% of naive CD4, around 3.5% of naive CD8, approximately 2.5% of memory CD4, and approximately 0.4% of memory CD8 clonotypes were shared. Because the study included only a small number of donors, the genetic and exposure-history diversity represented was limited. Only blood was sampled, and tissue TCR repertoires likely differ from those in blood. Naive subsets generally had larger estimated clonotype richness than memory subsets did. Clonotypes shared by all four sorted-subset donors showed higher generation probabilities than non-shared clonotypes. Based on pairwise subsampling, the degree of clonotype sharing among donors was expected to be affected by sequencing depth. Rarefaction of sorted-subset datasets indicated incomplete sequencing despite the large sequencing depth.

TCR CDR3 regions were amplified from genomic DNA by multiplex PCR using the deep immunoSEQ assay. Extracted genomic DNA from each cell subset was distributed evenly across all wells of several immunoSEQ 96-well plates, and each plate was treated as a replicate. For sorted subsets, approximately 190 ng genomic DNA, equal to 30,000 to 35,000 T cell genomes, was loaded into each replicate PCR. Purified libraries were measured with a Qubit 3.0 fluorometer, size-checked on a Bioanalyzer 2100, and measured again with the KAPA Library Quantification kit. A separate single-read 150-cycle Illumina NextSeq 550 flow cell was used to sequence each immunoSEQ 96-well plate. The authors processed their data as follows. The immunoSEQ output contained only junctional sequences without quality scores, so filtering could not match that applied to full-length reads. To assign V/J genes and CDR3, sequences were annotated against IMGT germline references using PyIR, a Python wrapper for IgBLAST v1.9. Reads with weak V/J assignments (E-value above 1e-6), missing CDR3, stop codons, out-of-frame junctions, or ambiguous translated residues were removed. V3J clonotypes were defined by identical inferred V gene, J gene, and CDR3 amino acid sequence. Percentage overlap between repertoires was computed as shared unique clonotypes divided by the size of the smaller repertoire. Repertoire richness was assessed with RTK rarefaction, the Chao1 estimator, and Recon v2.1 estimates of unobserved clonotypes. Generation probabilities for all TCRbeta clonotypes obtained by the gDNA method from a handful of donors were computed using OLGA. Entries here come from immuneACCESS through TCRdb and include only in-frame sequences with V and J called. Some clones fail to appear in such tables; in the studies checked, an unresolved V gene covers under half of the shortfall, and the cause of the remainder is unknown. The D gene and trimming were derived from the DNA, and the V and J assignments and clone size from that table. For this sample there are 1.6 million or so clones; approximately 98.5% appear just once. Over 0.3% of the sample belongs to the ten largest clones.

The TCR was taken from a man in his thirties or forties in good health. The V gene is TRBV19 and the J gene is TRBJ2-1, with the D gene not clear enough to name. The source material was naive CD4+ T cells sorted from blood. Explained via the paper, the cell subset or site label denotes: CD45RA+ positively selected. The CDR3 loop reads CASSIASQQFF. The DNA sequence follows: TGTGCCAGTAGTATCGCCTCACAGCAGTTCTTC.